One sample yielded the 15 T cell receptor beta chains listed below, sequenced in a study of T-cell memory formation after mild COVID-19. TCRdb re-called the 5' RACE reads with MiXCR, one entry per CDR3 protein. The data contain 500,000 to 600,000 distinct CDR3 sequences, approximately 19% of them seen just once; the ten biggest clones take up around 12%. Sequencing was done on a sample of PBMCs or a T cell subset sorted from them (not recorded which). The receptors shown here come from an adult woman who had mild COVID-19 (a few samples of this study predate the infection). Cell type and time point are not known.

The table lists this clonotype with a few counts. At one end the junction does not follow the germline gene, possibly because of a read error. The chain is built from TRBV30 and TRBJ2-2; weak D call: TRBD2 (5 bases). CDR1 and CDR2 from the germline V gene are GTSNPN and SVGIG (reference sequence). This CDR3 spans 10 amino acids. CDR3 DNA sequence: TGTGCCTGGAGTAACGGGAAGCTGTTTTTT. Its protein product is CAWSNGKLFF.

This clonotype was seen ten or more times. The rearrangement links TRBV7-2 to TRBJ2-7; 10 positions match TRBD2. V lost 1 base to trimming and J lost 4 bases; unmatched junction nucleotides: 4. Germline CDR1 reads SGHTA; CDR2 reads FQGNSA. The length of the CDR3 is 15 residues. CDR3: CASSLEGSGRYEQYF. In DNA form, the CDR3 reads TGTGCCAGCAGCTTAGAGGGTAGCGGGAGGTACGAGCAGTACTTC.

This clonotype appeared a few times. The gene calls are TRBV7-9 and TRBJ1-1, with 8 positions matching TRBD1. J gave up 9 bases and V 6 bases, and 3 bases lay outside the gene matches. This CDR3 is built from 11 residues. Germline lookup yields CDR1 SEHNR and CDR2 FQNEAQ (reference sequence). CDR3 in amino acids: CASSTGGKAFF. Written as DNA, the CDR3 is TGTGCCAGCAGTACAGGGGGGAAAGCTTTCTTT. The variable domain in full, with the rest retrieved from reference TRBV7-9 and TRBJ1-1, is DTGVSQNPRHKITKRGQNVTFRCDPISEHNRLYWYRQTLGQGPEFLTYFQNEAQLEKSRLLSDRFSAERPKGSFSTLEIQRTEQGDSAMYLCASSTGGKAFFGQGTRLTVV.

The J gene is TRBJ1-2, the V gene TRBV12-3 or TRBV12-4, with TRBD1 matching 7 bases. The V segment lost 5 bases and the J segment 6 bases; nucleotides outside the gene matches: 15. This CDR3 has 16 residues. The CDR3 reads CASSTIWTGIINGYTF. DNA of the CDR3: TGTGCCAGCAGTACTATATGGACAGGTATCATCAATGGCTACACCTTC.

Comment on this clonotype: A junction end diverges from the germline sequence, so it may reflect a read error. The chain has TRBV2 and TRBJ2-6, with TRBD1 matching over 10 bases. The CDR3 has 15 amino acids. Germline V gene sequence: CDR1 SNHLY, CDR2 FYNNEI. CDR3 residues: CAGQGSTDGANVLTF. CDR3 in DNA: TGCGCGGGACAGGGGTCGACTGATGGGGCCAACGTCCTGACTTTC.

This chain connects TRBV25-1 to TRBJ1-3; D unclear. This CDR3 is 16 amino acids long. Trimming left V 3 bases short and J 2 bases short, with 14 bases between. The germline CDR1 and CDR2 sequences are MGHDK and SYGVNS. CDR3 sequence (DNA): TGTGCCAGCAGTGACGGAGGTTGGCTCGCTGGAAACACCATATATTTT. Protein sequence: CASSDGGWLAGNTIYF.

This clonotype was detected many times. The chain employs TRBV29-1 and TRBJ2-7; D is uncertain. The CDR3 extends over 8 amino acids. Germline V lookup: CDR1 SQVTM, CDR2 ANQGSEA. With 7 bases removed from V and 4 bases from J, the gap between germline ends came to 2 bases. This CDR3 reads CSGYEQYF. The CDR3 coding sequence is TGCAGCGGATACGAGCAGTACTTC.

This clonotype showed up just a few times. This chain uses TRBV9 with TRBJ2-2; D unclear. Germline V CDR1 and CDR2: SGDLS, YYNGEE. The CDR3 is 18 residues long. The ends were cut back, 0 bases at V and 4 bases at J, with 19 bases in the middle. The CDR3 protein is CASSVGLRTKVGTGELFF. The CDR3 DNA reads as TGTGCCAGCAGCGTAGGATTACGAACAAAGGTCGGCACCGGGGAGCTGTTTTTT.

In this sample, this clonotype turned up a few times. The chain employs TRBV7-2 and TRBJ1-6, with D possibly matching TRBD1 (5 bases). The ends were cut back, 6 bases at V and 7 bases at J, with 7 bases in the middle. Germline V lookup: CDR1 SGHTA, CDR2 FQGNSA. The CDR3 loop spans 12 amino acids. The CDR3: CASRRQNSPLHF. The CDR3 bases are TGTGCCAGCAGACGACAGAATTCACCCCTCCACTTT. Based on the CDR3 plus reference TRBV7-2 and TRBJ1-6, the full variable domain is GAGVSQSPSNKVTEKGKDVELRCDPISGHTALYWYRQSLGQGLEFLIYFQGNSAPDKSGLPSDRFSAERTGGSVSTLTIQRTQQEDSAVYLCASRRQNSPLHFGNGTRLTVT.

V usage is TRBV6-5 and J usage is TRBJ2-2; a weak D match, TRBD2 (6 bases). CDR1 is MNHEY and CDR2 is SVGAGI in the germline V gene. CDR3 length: 15 residues. V dropped 7 bases and J dropped 1 base, with 13 bases sitting between them. The CDR3 loop reads CASTGGVGNTGELFF. In DNA, the CDR3 is TGTGCCAGCACCGGCGGGGTGGGGAACACCGGGGAGCTGTTTTTT.

A few counts support this clonotype. The gene calls are TRBV5-4 and TRBJ2-7, with 10 bases identical to TRBD1. Losses at the gene ends were 4 bases for V and 2 bases for J; bases not matched to a gene: 6. The CDR3 consists of 15 residues. Germline-derived CDR1 and CDR2 are SGHNT and YYREEE (reference sequence). Written as DNA, the CDR3 is TGTGCCAGCAGCATTCCGGGACAGGGGCCCTACGAGCAGTACTTC. Translation gives CASSIPGQGPYEQYF.

The chain joins TRBV12-5 to TRBJ1-1; 8 positions agree with TRBD1. Per germline, CDR1 LGHNT and CDR2 FRNRAP. Trimming cost V 7 bases and J 4 bases; bases outside gene matches: 5. There are 13 residues in the CDR3. CDR3 coding DNA: TGTGCTAGTGACCTGACAGGGGCCACTGAAGCTTTCTTT. This sequence encodes CASDLTGATEAFF.

This chain joins TRBV5-1 and TRBJ1-5; D might be TRBD1 (6 bases). Germline loops: CDR1 SGHRS, CDR2 YFSETQ. Trimming shortened V by 0 bases and J by 4 bases, and 11 bases separated the two germline ends. The CDR3 totals 15 residues. Written as DNA, the CDR3 is TGCGCCAGCAGCTTGGAGGACAGCCAAAATCAGCCCCAGCATTTT. Translating it yields CASSLEDSQNQPQHF.

This rearrangement joins TRBV6-5 to TRBJ1-4; D ambiguous. This CDR3 has 15 amino acids. Germline CDR1 is MNHEY and CDR2 is SVGAGI. Trimming left V 2 bases short and J 4 bases short, with 11 bases between. This CDR3 is CASSYLGGINEKLFF. The CDR3, as DNA: TGTGCCAGCAGTTACCTTGGAGGGATTAATGAAAAACTGTTTTTT.

This clonotype was picked up a small number of times. V and J are TRBV19 and TRBJ1-2; 8 positions match TRBD1. Germline V gene data show CDR1 as LNHDA and CDR2 as SQIVND (reference sequence). J gave up 0 bases and V 6 bases, and 6 bases lay outside the gene matches. CDR3 length equals 15 residues. CDR3 loop: CASRGQAAANYGYTF. The CDR3 region has the DNA TGTGCCAGTAGGGGACAGGCCGCCGCTAACTATGGCTACACCTTC.